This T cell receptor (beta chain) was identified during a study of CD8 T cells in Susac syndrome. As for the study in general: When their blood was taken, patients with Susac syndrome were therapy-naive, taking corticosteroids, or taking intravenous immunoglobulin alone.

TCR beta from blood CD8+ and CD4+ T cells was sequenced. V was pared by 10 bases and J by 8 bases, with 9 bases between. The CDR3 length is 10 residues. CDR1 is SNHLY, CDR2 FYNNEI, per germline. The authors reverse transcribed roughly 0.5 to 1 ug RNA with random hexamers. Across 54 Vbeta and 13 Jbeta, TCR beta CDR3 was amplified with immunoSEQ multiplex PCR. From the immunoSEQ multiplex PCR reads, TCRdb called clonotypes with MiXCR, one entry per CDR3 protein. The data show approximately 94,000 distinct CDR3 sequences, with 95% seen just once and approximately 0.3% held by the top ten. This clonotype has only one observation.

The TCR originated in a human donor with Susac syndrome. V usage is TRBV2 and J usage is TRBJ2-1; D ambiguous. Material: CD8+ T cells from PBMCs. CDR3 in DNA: TGTGCCACCTCCTTATATGAGCAGTTCTTC. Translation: CATSLYEQFF.